The 3 T cell receptor beta chains below all came from one sample that was sequenced in a study of blood T cell repertoires in COVID-19. Measured with immunoSEQ multiplex PCR; TCRdb has only the in-frame clones, and not every one. The table records some 200,000 clones, roughly nine tenths of them present only once. What was sequenced was peripheral blood. These receptors were obtained from a woman in her 50s with acute or convalescent COVID-19.

This chain joins TRBV5-5 and TRBJ2-5; TRBD2 matches at 7 bases. This CDR3 contains 12 residues. Germline CDR1 reads SGHKS; CDR2 reads YYEKEE (reference sequence). V was pared by 5 bases and J by 3 bases, with 1 base of the junction left unmatched. CDR3 bases: TGTGCCAGCAGGAGCGGGGAAGAGACCCAGTACTTC. Protein: CASRSGEETQYF.

The CDR3 DNA reads TGTGCCAGTAGCCCTATGGGGGGGGTCTACGAGCAGTACTTC. It specifies CASSPMGGVYEQYF. The chain links TRBV19 to TRBJ2-7; 7 bases agree with TRBD2. The V gene's germline CDR1 is LNHDA and CDR2 SQIVND (reference sequence). This CDR3 comprises 14 residues. The ends lost 6 bases at V and 3 bases at J; junction bases unmatched: 8.

The gene calls are TRBV27 and TRBJ2-5; 9 nucleotides align to TRBD2. CDR3 size: 14 residues. Losses at the gene ends were 6 bases for V and 5 bases for J; bases not matched to a gene: 7. CDR1 and CDR2 from the germline V gene are MNHEY and SMNVEV (reference sequence). CDR3 bases: TGTGCCAGCAGGGCGGGGGGGCTGACGGAGACCCAGTACTTC. Translated: CASRAGGLTETQYF.